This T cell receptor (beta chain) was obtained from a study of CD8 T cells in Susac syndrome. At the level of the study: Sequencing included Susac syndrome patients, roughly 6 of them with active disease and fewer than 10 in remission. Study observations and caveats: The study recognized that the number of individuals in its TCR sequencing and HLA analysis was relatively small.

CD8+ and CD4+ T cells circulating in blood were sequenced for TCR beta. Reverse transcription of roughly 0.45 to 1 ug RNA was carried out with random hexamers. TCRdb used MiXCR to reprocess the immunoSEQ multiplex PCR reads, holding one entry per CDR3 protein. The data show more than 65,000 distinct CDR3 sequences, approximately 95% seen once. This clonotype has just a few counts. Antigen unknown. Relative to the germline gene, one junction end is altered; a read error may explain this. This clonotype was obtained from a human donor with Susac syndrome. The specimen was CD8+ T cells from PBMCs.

The CDR3 nucleotides are TGTGCCATCAGTGACCCGCAGGGAACCGGGGAGCTGTTTTTT. Amino acid sequence: CAISDPQGTGELFF. The chain carries TRBV6-1 and TRBJ2-2, with a possible D match to TRBD1 (5 bases). The CDR3 has 14 residues. The V gene's germline CDR1 is MNHNS and CDR2 SASEGT.